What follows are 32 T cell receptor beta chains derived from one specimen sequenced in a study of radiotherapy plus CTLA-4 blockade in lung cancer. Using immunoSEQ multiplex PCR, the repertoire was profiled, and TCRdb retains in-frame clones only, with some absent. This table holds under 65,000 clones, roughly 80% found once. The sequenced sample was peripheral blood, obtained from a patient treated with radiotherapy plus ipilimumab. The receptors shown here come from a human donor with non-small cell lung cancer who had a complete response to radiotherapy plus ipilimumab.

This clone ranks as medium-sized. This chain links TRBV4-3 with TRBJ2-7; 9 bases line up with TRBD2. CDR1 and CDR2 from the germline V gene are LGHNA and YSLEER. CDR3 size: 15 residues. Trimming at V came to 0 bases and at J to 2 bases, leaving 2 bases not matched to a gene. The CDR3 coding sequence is TGCGCCAGCAGCCAAGACTCTAGCGGGACCTACGAGCAGTACGTC. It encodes CASSQDSSGTYEQYV.

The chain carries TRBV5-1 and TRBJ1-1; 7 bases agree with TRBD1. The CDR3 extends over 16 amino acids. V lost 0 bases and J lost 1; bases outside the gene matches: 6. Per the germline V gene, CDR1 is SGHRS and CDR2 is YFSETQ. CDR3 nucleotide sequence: TGCGCCAGCAGCTTGGAGGGGGCAGGGCGGAACACTGAAGCTTTCTTT. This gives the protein CASSLEGAGRNTEAFF.

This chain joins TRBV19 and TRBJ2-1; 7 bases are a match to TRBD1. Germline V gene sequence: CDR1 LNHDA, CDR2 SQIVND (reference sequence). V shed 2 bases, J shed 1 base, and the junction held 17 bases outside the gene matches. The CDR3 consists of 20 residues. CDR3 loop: CASSILLTGMGAGSYNEQFF. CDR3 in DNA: TGTGCCAGTAGTATACTTCTGACAGGGATGGGTGCAGGGTCCTACAATGAGCAGTTCTTC.

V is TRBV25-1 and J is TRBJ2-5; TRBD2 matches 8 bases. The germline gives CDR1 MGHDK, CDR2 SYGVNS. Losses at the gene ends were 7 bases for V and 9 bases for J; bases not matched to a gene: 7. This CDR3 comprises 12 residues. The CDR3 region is CASTSGGASQYF. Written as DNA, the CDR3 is TGTGCCAGCACCTCGGGAGGGGCATCCCAGTACTTC. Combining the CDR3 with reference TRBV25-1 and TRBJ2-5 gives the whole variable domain EADIYQTPRYLVIGTGKKITLECSQTMGHDKMYWYQQDPGMELHLIHYSYGVNSTEKGDLSSESTVSRIRTEHFPLTLESARPSHTSQYLCASTSGGASQYFGPGTRLLVL.

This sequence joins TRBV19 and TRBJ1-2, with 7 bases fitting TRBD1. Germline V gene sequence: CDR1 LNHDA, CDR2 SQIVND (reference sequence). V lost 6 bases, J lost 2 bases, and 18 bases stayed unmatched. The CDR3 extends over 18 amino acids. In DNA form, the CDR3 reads TGTGCCAGTAGCCTTTTCCCGTGGGGACAGCAAACCAACTATGGCTACACCTTC. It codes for CASSLFPWGQQTNYGYTF.

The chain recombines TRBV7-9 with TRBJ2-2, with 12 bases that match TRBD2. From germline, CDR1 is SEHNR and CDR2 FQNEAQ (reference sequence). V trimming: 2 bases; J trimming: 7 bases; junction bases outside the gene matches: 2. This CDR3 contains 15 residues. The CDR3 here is CASSLLAGGSGELFF. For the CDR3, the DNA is TGTGCCAGCAGCTTACTAGCGGGAGGGAGCGGGGAGCTGTTTTTT.

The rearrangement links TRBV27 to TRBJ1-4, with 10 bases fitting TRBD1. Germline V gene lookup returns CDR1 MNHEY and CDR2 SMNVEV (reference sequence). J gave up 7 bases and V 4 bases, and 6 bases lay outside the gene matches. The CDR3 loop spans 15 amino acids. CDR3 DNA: TGTGCCAGCAGTTCCCCCGGGACAGGGGTTGAAAAACTGTTTTTT. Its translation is CASSSPGTGVEKLFF.

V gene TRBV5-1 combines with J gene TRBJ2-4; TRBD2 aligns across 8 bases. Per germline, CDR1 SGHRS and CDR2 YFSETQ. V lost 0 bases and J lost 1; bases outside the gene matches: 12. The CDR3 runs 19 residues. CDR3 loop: CASSLVGSGGTLAKNIQYF. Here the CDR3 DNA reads TGCGCCAGCAGCTTGGTTGGGAGCGGGGGTACCCTTGCCAAAAACATTCAGTACTTC. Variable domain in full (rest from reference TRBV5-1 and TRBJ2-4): KAGVTQTPRYLIKTRGQQVTLSCSPISGHRSVSWYQQTPGQGLQFLFEYFSETQRNKGNFPGRFSGRQFSNSRSEMNVSTLELGDSALYLCASSLVGSGGTLAKNIQYFGAGTRLSVL.

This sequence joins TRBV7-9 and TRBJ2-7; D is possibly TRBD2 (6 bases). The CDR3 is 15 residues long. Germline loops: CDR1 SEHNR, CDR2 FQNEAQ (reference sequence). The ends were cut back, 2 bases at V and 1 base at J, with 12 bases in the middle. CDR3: CASSLKIGGSYEQYF. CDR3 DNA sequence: TGTGCCAGCAGCTTAAAGATTGGAGGGTCCTACGAGCAGTACTTC.

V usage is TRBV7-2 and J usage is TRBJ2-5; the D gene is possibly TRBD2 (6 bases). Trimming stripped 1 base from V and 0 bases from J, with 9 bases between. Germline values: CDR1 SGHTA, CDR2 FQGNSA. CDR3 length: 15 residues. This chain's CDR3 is CASSLDRGYQETQYF. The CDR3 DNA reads TGTGCCAGCAGCTTAGACCGGGGGTACCAAGAGACCCAGTACTTC.

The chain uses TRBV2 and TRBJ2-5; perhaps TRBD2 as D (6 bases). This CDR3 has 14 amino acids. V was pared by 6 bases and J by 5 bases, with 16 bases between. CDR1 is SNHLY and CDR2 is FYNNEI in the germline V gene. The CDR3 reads CASSAWGDWETQYF. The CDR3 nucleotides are TGTGCCAGCAGCGCGTGGGGGGATTGGGAGACCCAGTACTTC.

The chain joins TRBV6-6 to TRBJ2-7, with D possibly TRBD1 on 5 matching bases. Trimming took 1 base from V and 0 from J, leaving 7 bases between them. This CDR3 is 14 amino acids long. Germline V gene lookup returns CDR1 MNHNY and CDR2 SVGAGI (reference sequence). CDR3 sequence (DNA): TGTGCCAGCAGTTACTATGGGGCCTCCTACGAGCAGTACTTC. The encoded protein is CASSYYGASYEQYF.

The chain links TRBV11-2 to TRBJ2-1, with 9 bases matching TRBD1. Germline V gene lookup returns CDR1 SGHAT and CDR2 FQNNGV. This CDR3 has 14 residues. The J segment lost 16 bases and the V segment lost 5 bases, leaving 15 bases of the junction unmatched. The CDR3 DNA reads TGTGCCAGCAGCCCGAACAGGGGGCGTAATTTGGGTTTCTTC. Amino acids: CASSPNRGRNLGFF.

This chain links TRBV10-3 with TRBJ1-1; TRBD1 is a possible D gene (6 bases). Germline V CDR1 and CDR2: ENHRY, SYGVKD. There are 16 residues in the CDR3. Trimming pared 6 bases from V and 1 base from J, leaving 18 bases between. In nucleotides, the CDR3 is TGTGCCATCAGGGATACTTCGACAGGAGGGAACACTGAAGCTTTCTTT. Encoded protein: CAIRDTSTGGNTEAFF.

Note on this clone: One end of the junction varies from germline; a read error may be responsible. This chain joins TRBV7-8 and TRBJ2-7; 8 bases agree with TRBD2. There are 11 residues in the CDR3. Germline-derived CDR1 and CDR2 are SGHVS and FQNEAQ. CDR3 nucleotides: TGTGCCAGCAGTCAAGGACTAGCCACGGTTTTC. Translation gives CASSQGLATVF.

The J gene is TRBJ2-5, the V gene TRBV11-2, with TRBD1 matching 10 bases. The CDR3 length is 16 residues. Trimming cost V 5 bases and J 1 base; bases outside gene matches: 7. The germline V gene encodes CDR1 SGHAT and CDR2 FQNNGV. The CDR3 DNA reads TGTGCCAGCAGCGGGACAGGGGTTCTCAGCCAAGAGACCCAGTACTTC. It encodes CASSGTGVLSQETQYF.

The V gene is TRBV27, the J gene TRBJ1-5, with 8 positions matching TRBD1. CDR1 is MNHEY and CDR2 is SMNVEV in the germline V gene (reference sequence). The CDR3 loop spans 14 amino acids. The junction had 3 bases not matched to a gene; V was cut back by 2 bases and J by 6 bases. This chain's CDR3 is CASSLTGGSQPQHF. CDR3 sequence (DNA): TGTGCCAGCAGTTTAACAGGGGGGAGTCAGCCCCAGCATTTT.

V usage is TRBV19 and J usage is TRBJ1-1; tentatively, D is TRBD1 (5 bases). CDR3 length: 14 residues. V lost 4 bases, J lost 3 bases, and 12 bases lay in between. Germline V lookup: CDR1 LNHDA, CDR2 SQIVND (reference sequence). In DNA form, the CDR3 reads TGTGCCAGTAGTAGACAGTTAGGGGACACTGAAGCTTTCTTT. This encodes CASSRQLGDTEAFF.

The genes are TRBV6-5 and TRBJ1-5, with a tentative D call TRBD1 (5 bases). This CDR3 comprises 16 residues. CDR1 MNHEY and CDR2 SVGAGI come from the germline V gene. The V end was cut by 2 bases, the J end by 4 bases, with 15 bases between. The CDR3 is CASSYGRGVSNQPQHF. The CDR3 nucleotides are TGTGCCAGCAGTTACGGTCGGGGGGTGAGTAATCAGCCCCAGCATTTT.

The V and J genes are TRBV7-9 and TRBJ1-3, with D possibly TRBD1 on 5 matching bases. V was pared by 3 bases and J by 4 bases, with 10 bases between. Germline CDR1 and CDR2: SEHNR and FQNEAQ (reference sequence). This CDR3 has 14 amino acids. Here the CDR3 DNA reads TGTGCCAGCAGCTTGACAGAACTCGGAAACACCATATATTTT. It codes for CASSLTELGNTIYF.

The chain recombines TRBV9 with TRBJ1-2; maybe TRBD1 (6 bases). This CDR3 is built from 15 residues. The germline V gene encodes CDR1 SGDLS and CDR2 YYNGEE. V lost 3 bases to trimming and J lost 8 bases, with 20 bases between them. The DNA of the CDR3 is TGTGCCAGCAGCGCAACAAGACAGGCTGGGGGCGGCTACACCTTC. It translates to CASSATRQAGGGYTF.

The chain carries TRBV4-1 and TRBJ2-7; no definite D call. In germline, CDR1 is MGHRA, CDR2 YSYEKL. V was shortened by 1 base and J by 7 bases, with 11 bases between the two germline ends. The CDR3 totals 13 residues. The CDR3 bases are TGCGCCAGCAGCCAAGCGGTCCCCTTAGAGCAGTACTTC. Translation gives CASSQAVPLEQYF.

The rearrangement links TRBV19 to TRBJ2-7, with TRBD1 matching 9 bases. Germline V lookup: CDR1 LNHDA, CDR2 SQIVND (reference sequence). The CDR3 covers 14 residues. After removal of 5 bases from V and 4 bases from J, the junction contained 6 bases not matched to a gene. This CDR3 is CASSLGTGLYEQYF. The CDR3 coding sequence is TGTGCCAGTAGTCTCGGGACAGGGTTGTACGAGCAGTACTTC.

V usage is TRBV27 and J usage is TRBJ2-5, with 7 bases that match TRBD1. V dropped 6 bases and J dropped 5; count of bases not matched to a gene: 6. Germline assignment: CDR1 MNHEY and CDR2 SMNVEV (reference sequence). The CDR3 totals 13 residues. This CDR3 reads CASRRQGVETQYF. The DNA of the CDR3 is TGTGCCAGCAGGCGACAGGGAGTGGAGACCCAGTACTTC.

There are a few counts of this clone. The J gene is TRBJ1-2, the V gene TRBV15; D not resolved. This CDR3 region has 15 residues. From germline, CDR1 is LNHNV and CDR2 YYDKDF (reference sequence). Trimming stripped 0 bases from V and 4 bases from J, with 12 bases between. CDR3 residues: CATSREDGGPYGYTF. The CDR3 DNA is TGTGCCACCAGCAGAGAGGACGGAGGCCCCTATGGCTACACCTTC.

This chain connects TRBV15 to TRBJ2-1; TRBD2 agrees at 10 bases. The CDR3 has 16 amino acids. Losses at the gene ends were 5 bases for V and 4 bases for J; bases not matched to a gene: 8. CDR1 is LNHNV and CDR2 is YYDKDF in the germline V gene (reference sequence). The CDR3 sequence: CATSPNVLAGYNEQFF. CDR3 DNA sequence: TGTGCCACCAGCCCAAACGTACTAGCGGGGTACAATGAGCAGTTCTTC. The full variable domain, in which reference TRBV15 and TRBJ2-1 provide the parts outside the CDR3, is DAMVIQNPRYQVTQFGKPVTLSCSQTLNHNVMYWYQQKSSQAPKLLFHYYDKDFNNEADTPDNFQSRRPNTSFCFLDIRSPGLGDTAMYLCATSPNVLAGYNEQFFGPGTRLTVL.

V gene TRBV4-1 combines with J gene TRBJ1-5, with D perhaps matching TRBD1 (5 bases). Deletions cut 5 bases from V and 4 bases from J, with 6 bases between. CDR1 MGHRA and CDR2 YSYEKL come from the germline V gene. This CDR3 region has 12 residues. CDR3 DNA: TGCGCCAGCAGCGGGGGGAATCAGCCCCAGCATTTT. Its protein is CASSGGNQPQHF.

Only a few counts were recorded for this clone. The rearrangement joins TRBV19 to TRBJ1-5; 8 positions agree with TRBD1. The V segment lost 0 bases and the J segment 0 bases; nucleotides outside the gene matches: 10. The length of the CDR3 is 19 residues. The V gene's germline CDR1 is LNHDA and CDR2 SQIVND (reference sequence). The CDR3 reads CASSIDRGTGKYSNQPQHF. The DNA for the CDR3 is TGTGCCAGTAGTATAGATAGGGGGACAGGCAAGTATAGCAATCAGCCCCAGCATTTT.

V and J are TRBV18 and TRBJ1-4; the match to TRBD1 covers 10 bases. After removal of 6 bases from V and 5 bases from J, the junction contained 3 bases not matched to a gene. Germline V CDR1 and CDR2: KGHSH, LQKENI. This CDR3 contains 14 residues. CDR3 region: CASSRDRGNEKLFF. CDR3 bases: TGTGCCAGCTCGCGGGACAGGGGCAATGAAAAACTGTTTTTT.

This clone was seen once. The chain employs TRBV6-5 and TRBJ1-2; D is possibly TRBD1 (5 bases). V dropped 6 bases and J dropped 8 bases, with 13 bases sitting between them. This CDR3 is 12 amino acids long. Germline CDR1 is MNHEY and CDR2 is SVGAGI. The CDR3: CASSGMRGGYTF. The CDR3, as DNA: TGTGCCAGCAGCGGGATGCGGGGCGGCTACACCTTC.

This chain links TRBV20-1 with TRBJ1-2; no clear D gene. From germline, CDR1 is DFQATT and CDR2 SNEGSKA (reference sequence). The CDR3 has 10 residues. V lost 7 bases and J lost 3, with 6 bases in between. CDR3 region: CSVRDYGYTF. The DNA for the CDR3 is TGCAGTGTACGGGACTATGGCTACACCTTC.

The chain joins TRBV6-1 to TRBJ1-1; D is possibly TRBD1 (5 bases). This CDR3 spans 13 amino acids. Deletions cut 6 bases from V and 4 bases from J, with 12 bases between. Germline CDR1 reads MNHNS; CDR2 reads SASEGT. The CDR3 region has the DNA TGTGCCAGCAGCGACAGTTGGGCCACTGAAGCTTTCTTT. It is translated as CASSDSWATEAFF.